The rows below give T cell receptor beta chains drawn from one sample of a study of CD8+ T cells in alopecia areata. TCRdb keeps only in-frame clones here, not all; method: immunoSEQ multiplex PCR. The sample shows over 85,000 clones, nearly 45% of them seen only once. Input material: CD4+ T cells sorted from blood. The receptors originated from a human donor with alopecia areata. Each CDR3 is given without its conserved first and last residue. Each record gives: clone size, D gene, V gene, CDR3 length, J gene, CDR3 protein. The D gene is left open where the match is weak. Clone size is stated in some rows and not others, as once, few, many or a class when expanded.

few,-,TRBV7-2,10,TRBJ2-7,ASSLQPYEQY
few,-,TRBV6-1,12,TRBJ1-5,ASSEYMSNQPQH
-,-,TRBV2,8,TRBJ2-7,ASSEYEQY
-,-,TRBV29-1,12,TRBJ1-2,SVEGQDRTGGYT
-,TRBD1,TRBV9,13,TRBJ1-1,ASSPGTGGFSEAF
-,-,TRBV7-2,13,TRBJ2-5,ASSLADGPQETQY
-,TRBD1,TRBV29-1,9,TRBJ1-2,STVQGFGYT
many,-,TRBV7-9,12,TRBJ2-1,ASSFSTPNNEQF
-,TRBD2,TRBV29-1,11,TRBJ2-5,SAGAGDRETQY
-,TRBD2,TRBV7-3,13,TRBJ2-3,ASRLAGGSTDTQY
-,-,TRBV29-1,14,TRBJ2-2,SVASGRPTFSGELF
-,-,TRBV29-1,12,TRBJ2-7,SVVNRGGSYEQY
few,-,TRBV29-1,12,TRBJ2-3,SVSGGASTDTQY
few,-,TRBV29-1,10,TRBJ2-5,SGGGHGETQY
-,-,TRBV28,11,TRBJ2-7,ASSFHQAGEQY
-,-,TRBV6-5,11,TRBJ1-1,ASRSQRDTEAF
-,TRBD2,TRBV14,14,TRBJ2-3,ASSGSASGITDTQY
-,-,TRBV29-1,12,TRBJ2-5,SVGRDNPPETQY
once,-,TRBV30,9,TRBJ1-2,AFPDWRGYT
few,-,TRBV29-1,11,TRBJ2-3,SVVPSGTDTQY
few,-,TRBV19,13,TRBJ1-5,ASSTGQHSNQPQH
-,TRBD1,TRBV7-3,13,TRBJ1-6,ASSLTGTANSPLH
-,TRBD1,TRBV7-9,14,TRBJ2-2,ASSRRDRRNTGELF
-,-,TRBV7-3,12,TRBJ2-4,ASRLQQAKNIQY
few,TRBD2,TRBV2,13,TRBJ2-1,ASRVSGSSYNEQF
few,-,TRBV18,12,TRBJ2-5,ASSPDRFQETQY
-,-,TRBV23-1,14,TRBJ1-5,ASSQTTRGPNQPQH
-,-,TRBV30,12,TRBJ2-5,AWNQGVSLQTQY
-,TRBD2,TRBV30,12,TRBJ2-1,AWRGSGKRNEQF
-,-,TRBV29-1,10,TRBJ1-1,SVVDVNTEAF
few,-,TRBV19,12,TRBJ1-1,ASKQSGGNTEAF